This T cell receptor (beta chain) was captured by sequencing in a study of blood T cell repertoires in COVID-19. Study details: Collection of acute and convalescent COVID-19 samples took place in the United States, Italy and Spain. In each case, the material was cDNA or gDNA derived from T cells, B-cell-depleted T cells, or PBMCs.

Trimming left V 5 bases short and J 5 bases short, with 13 bases between. This CDR3 spans 13 amino acids. In the authors' methods: Scientists estimated how many nucleated cells there were by amplifying reference gene primers. Produced via immunoSEQ multiplex PCR; TCRdb's table is partial and in-frame only. V and J calls and clone size are those listed in that table; D and trimming were worked out from the DNA. Of 180,000 or so clones listed, approximately 84% are singletons. The source is a man between 35 and 55 years old who had recovered from COVID-19. The V gene is TRBV12-3 or TRBV12-4, the J gene TRBJ2-7; D perhaps matches TRBD2 (5 bases). The sample was peripheral blood. CDR3 in amino acids: CASSDRGFNEQYF. The CDR3, as DNA: TGTGCCAGCAGTGACCGGGGATTCAACGAGCAGTACTTC.